This T cell receptor beta chain emerged from a study of cytomegalovirus exposure and HLA in healthy donors. Study background: Early on, a data release was issued that held some 91 million unique TCRs from HLA-typed donors. Study-level findings and limits: A missense DCLRE1C variant was associated with V- and J-gene trimming of TCR beta chains in a later analysis, and an independent cohort replicated the association.

13 Jbeta primers and 60 Vbeta primers were used for the PCR. Clones were sequenced by immunoSEQ multiplex PCR, and TCRdb holds only the in-frame ones, with some missing. The table records 130,000 to 150,000 clones, around three quarters of them present only once. CDR1 is MDHEN and CDR2 is SYDVKM in the germline V gene. The CDR3 totals 15 residues. J gave up 8 bases and V 4 bases, and 10 bases lay outside the gene matches. Remarks on this clone: The target antigen is unknown.

This clonotype was obtained from a woman between 35 and 50 years old in good health and CMV-seropositive. The specimen was PBMCs. V gene TRBV28 combines with J gene TRBJ2-2; 7 bases line up with TRBD1. The CDR3: CASSSSGQVKGELFF. The DNA of the CDR3 is TGTGCCAGCAGTTCTTCCGGACAGGTCAAGGGGGAGCTGTTTTTT. Looking up the rest from reference TRBV28 and TRBJ2-2 gives the full variable domain: DVKVTQSSRYLVKRTGEKVFLECVQDMDHENMFWYRQDPGLGLRLIYFSYDVKMKEKGDIPEGYSVSREKKERFSLILESASTNQTSMYLCASSSSGQVKGELFFGEGSRLTVL.